A selection of T cell receptor beta chains follows, all from one sample in a study of blood T cell repertoires in COVID-19. The protocol was immunoSEQ multiplex PCR, while the TCRdb copy is restricted to in-frame clones and leaves out a portion. The data hold roughly 190,000 clones, with 86% observed a single time. Sequencing was done on a sample of peripheral blood. These receptors came from a man aged 70-80 years with acute or convalescent COVID-19. The CDR3 runs from the conserved cysteine through the conserved F or W. Each record gives: clone size, V gene, J gene, CDR3 length, D gene, CDR3 protein, CDR3 DNA. D genes are given only for firm matches. Where a row states a size, it is once, few, many or the class of an expanded clone; other rows omit it.

abundance: .
v_gene: TRBV28
j_gene: TRBJ1-2
len: 14
d_gene: TRBD1
CDR3aa: CASSIGTGVYGYTF
CDR3nt: TGTGCCAGCAGTATAGGGACAGGAGTCTATGGCTACACCTTC

abundance: once
v_gene: TRBV5-1
j_gene: TRBJ1-2
len: 13
d_gene: .
CDR3aa: CASSGQGRDGYTF
CDR3nt: TGCGCCAGCAGCGGGCAGGGGAGGGACGGCTACACCTTC

abundance: .
v_gene: TRBV5-1
j_gene: TRBJ1-3
len: 18
d_gene: TRBD1
CDR3aa: CASSLVPPDRGLVDTIYF
CDR3nt: TGCGCCAGCAGCTTGGTACCCCCGGACAGGGGACTAGTTGACACCATATATTTT

abundance: .
v_gene: TRBV7-2
j_gene: TRBJ2-3
len: 17
d_gene: TRBD2
CDR3aa: CASSLGAESGKVDTQYF
CDR3nt: TGTGCCAGCAGCTTAGGGGCGGAAAGCGGGAAGGTAGATACGCAGTATTTT

abundance: .
v_gene: TRBV28
j_gene: TRBJ1-3
len: 16
d_gene: .
CDR3aa: CASSTRLREAGNTIYF
CDR3nt: TGTGCCAGCAGTACCCGATTAAGAGAAGCCGGAAACACCATATATTTT

abundance: .
v_gene: TRBV2
j_gene: TRBJ2-3
len: 14
d_gene: TRBD2
CDR3aa: CASKSGSVADTQYF
CDR3nt: TGTGCCAGCAAAAGCGGGAGTGTTGCAGATACGCAGTATTTT

abundance: .
v_gene: TRBV30
j_gene: TRBJ1-5
len: 13
d_gene: .
CDR3aa: CAWSVRSNQPQHF
CDR3nt: TGTGCCTGGAGTGTGCGGAGTAATCAGCCCCAGCATTTT

abundance: .
v_gene: TRBV5-1
j_gene: TRBJ1-6
len: 16
d_gene: .
CDR3aa: CASSFYTPGVDSPLHF
CDR3nt: TGCGCCAGCAGCTTTTATACCCCGGGAGTTGACTCACCCCTCCACTTT

abundance: .
v_gene: TRBV29-1
j_gene: TRBJ1-1
len: 12
d_gene: .
CDR3aa: CSVESGFTEAFF
CDR3nt: TGCAGCGTTGAATCGGGTTTCACTGAAGCTTTCTTT

abundance: .
v_gene: TRBV3-1/TRBV3-2
j_gene: TRBJ2-3
len: 15
d_gene: .
CDR3aa: CASRADRRGTNTQYF
CDR3nt: TGTGCCAGCAGAGCGGACAGACGCGGCACAAATACGCAGTATTTT

abundance: .
v_gene: TRBV28
j_gene: TRBJ2-2
len: 15
d_gene: .
CDR3aa: CASSLGRFYTGELFF
CDR3nt: TGTGCCAGCAGTTTAGGCAGGTTCTACACCGGGGAGCTGTTTTTT